This is a list of T cell receptor beta chains from one sample in a study of blood T cell repertoires in COVID-19. Libraries were prepared by immunoSEQ multiplex PCR; TCRdb keeps only in-frame clonotypes and omits some of them. The top ten hold around 13% of the sample, which has 65,000 to 70,000 clones, approximately 92% seen once. Sequenced material: peripheral blood. The receptors were gathered from a human donor with active COVID-19. The donor label of this sample is uncertain. Each CDR3 is given with its conserved first and last residue. The D gene is left open where the match is weak. Clone size is stated in some rows and not others, as once, few, many or a class when expanded.

V: TRBV28; size: NA; J: TRBJ1-2; D: NA; DNA: TGTGCCAGCAGTTTTAGGGGCTATGGCTACACCTTC; CDR3: CASSFRGYGYTF
V: TRBV28; size: NA; J: TRBJ1-1; D: NA; DNA: TGTGCCAGCAGTTTATATTATGGGGGGGCTGAAGCTTTCTTT; CDR3: CASSLYYGGAEAFF
V: TRBV6-5; size: NA; J: TRBJ1-5; D: TRBD1; DNA: TGTGCCAGCAGAGACGGACAGGCGAATCAGCCCCAGCATTTT; CDR3: CASRDGQANQPQHF
V: TRBV28; size: NA; J: TRBJ2-2; D: TRBD1; DNA: TGTGCCAGCAGTTTTTGGACAGGGGGGACCGGGGAGCTGTTTTTT; CDR3: CASSFWTGGTGELFF
V: TRBV10-2; size: NA; J: TRBJ2-7; D: NA; DNA: TGCGCCAGCAGTGAGTCGCTACAGGCCTGGTGGGAGCAGTACTTC; CDR3: CASSESLQAWWEQYF
V: TRBV9; size: NA; J: TRBJ2-3; D: TRBD2; DNA: TGTGCCAGCAGCCTGGGACTAGCGGGAGCTAAAGATACGCAGTATTTT; CDR3: CASSLGLAGAKDTQYF
V: TRBV24-1; size: NA; J: TRBJ1-5; D: NA; DNA: TGTGCCACCAGTCCACAGGGACATCAGCCCCAGCATTTT; CDR3: CATSPQGHQPQHF
V: TRBV18; size: NA; J: TRBJ1-3; D: NA; DNA: TGTGCCAGCTCACCAATTCCGGACAGCGCTGGAAACACCATATATTTT; CDR3: CASSPIPDSAGNTIYF
V: TRBV11-1; size: NA; J: TRBJ2-2; D: TRBD1; DNA: TGTGCCAGCAGCTTAAGGGGGCGGACCGGGGAGCTGTTTTTT; CDR3: CASSLRGRTGELFF
V: TRBV30; size: NA; J: TRBJ2-5; D: TRBD2; DNA: TGTGCCTGGAGTGACTTTCTAGCGGGGAGGGGAGAGACCCAGTACTTC; CDR3: CAWSDFLAGRGETQYF
V: TRBV4-3; size: NA; J: TRBJ1-1; D: NA; DNA: TGCGCCAGCAGCCCTACAGGGAGTGGGACTGAAGCTTTCTTT; CDR3: CASSPTGSGTEAFF
V: TRBV11-3; size: NA; J: TRBJ2-7; D: NA; DNA: TGTGCCAGCAGCTTAGACTGGGGGGACTACGAGCAGTACTTC; CDR3: CASSLDWGDYEQYF
V: TRBV19; size: NA; J: TRBJ1-2; D: TRBD1; DNA: TGTGCCAGTAGTATAGACGGGACAGCCTATGGCTACACCTTC; CDR3: CASSIDGTAYGYTF
V: TRBV28; size: NA; J: TRBJ1-1; D: NA; DNA: TGTGCCAGCCTCCCAACACAGGGAACCACTGAAGCTTTCTTT; CDR3: CASLPTQGTTEAFF
V: TRBV2; size: NA; J: TRBJ1-3; D: NA; DNA: TGTGCCAGCATACTTTGGCAGGGGCCGGACTCTGGAAACACCATATATTTT; CDR3: CASILWQGPDSGNTIYF
V: TRBV7-8; size: once; J: TRBJ2-3; D: TRBD2; DNA: TGTGCCAGCAGCCGAGGGAGCGGGAGGGTGGATACGCAGTATTTT; CDR3: CASSRGSGRVDTQYF
V: TRBV11-2; size: NA; J: TRBJ2-2; D: TRBD1; DNA: TGTGCCAGCAGCCCTCGGGACAGCATGAATGGGGAGCTGTTTTTT; CDR3: CASSPRDSMNGELFF
V: TRBV19; size: NA; J: TRBJ2-7; D: NA; DNA: TGTGCCAGTAGTGGATACAGGACGAGCTCCTACGAGCAGTACTTC; CDR3: CASSGYRTSSYEQYF
V: TRBV21-1; size: NA; J: TRBJ2-5; D: NA; DNA: TGTGCCAGCAGCTCCGACAGGGAGAGTGAGACCCAGTACTTC; CDR3: CASSSDRESETQYF
V: TRBV5-1; size: NA; J: TRBJ1-2; D: TRBD1; DNA: TGCGCCAGCAGCTCCGGACAGGGGGTCTCTGATGGCTACACCTTC; CDR3: CASSSGQGVSDGYTF
V: TRBV7-6; size: NA; J: TRBJ2-7; D: TRBD2; DNA: TGTGCCAGCAGCGCAACTAGCGGGAGGCCCTACGAGCAGTACTTC; CDR3: CASSATSGRPYEQYF
V: TRBV7-2; size: once; J: TRBJ2-7; D: NA; DNA: TGTGCCAGCAGCTCCCCGGTGTTGTACGAGCAGTACTTC; CDR3: CASSSPVLYEQYF
V: TRBV24-1; size: NA; J: TRBJ2-1; D: TRBD1; DNA: TGTGCCACCGGGGGGACAGGGGGCAATGAGCAGTTCTTC; CDR3: CATGGTGGNEQFF
V: TRBV18; size: NA; J: TRBJ2-7; D: NA; DNA: TGTGCCAGCTCACCAACAGGGCCACCTTCCTCCTACGAGCAGTACTTC; CDR3: CASSPTGPPSSYEQYF
V: TRBV4-1; size: NA; J: TRBJ1-5; D: TRBD1; DNA: TGCGCCAGCAGCCAAGCGTCCGGGACAGGGGCTAGCAATCAGCCCCAGCATTTT; CDR3: CASSQASGTGASNQPQHF
V: TRBV30; size: NA; J: TRBJ2-7; D: TRBD2; DNA: TGTGCCTGGAGTGTACTAGCGAGTTCCTACGAGCAGTACTTC; CDR3: CAWSVLASSYEQYF
V: TRBV28; size: NA; J: TRBJ2-5; D: TRBD2; DNA: TGTGCCAGCAGTTTCCCAGGGACGGGGGGTGGGCCCCAGTACTTC; CDR3: CASSFPGTGGGPQYF
V: TRBV6-5; size: NA; J: TRBJ2-1; D: TRBD1; DNA: TGTGCCAGCAGTTACAGTCGAAGGGGGCATGACAATGAGCAGTTCTTC; CDR3: CASSYSRRGHDNEQFF
V: TRBV7-2; size: NA; J: TRBJ2-7; D: TRBD2; DNA: TGTGCCAGCAGCTTAGGGGCTAGCGGGCCGTCCTACGAGCAGTACTTC; CDR3: CASSLGASGPSYEQYF
V: TRBV5-1; size: once; J: TRBJ2-7; D: TRBD2; DNA: TGCGCCAGCAGCTTGGCGCTAGCGGGAGGCTACGAGCAGTACTTC; CDR3: CASSLALAGGYEQYF
V: TRBV5-6; size: NA; J: TRBJ1-2; D: NA; DNA: TGTGCCAGCAGCTTGCAGGGGAACTATGGCTACACCTTC; CDR3: CASSLQGNYGYTF
V: TRBV11-3; size: NA; J: TRBJ2-1; D: TRBD2; DNA: TGTGCCAGCAGCGGGAGGGGCTACAATGAGCAGTTCTTC; CDR3: CASSGRGYNEQFF
V: TRBV28; size: NA; J: TRBJ2-6; D: NA; DNA: TGTGCCAGCCAGGTCCCCTCTGGGGCCAACGTCCTGACTTTC; CDR3: CASQVPSGANVLTF
V: TRBV5-4; size: NA; J: TRBJ2-5; D: NA; DNA: TGTGCCAGCAGCTTGCGGGAGACCCAGTACTTC; CDR3: CASSLRETQYF
V: TRBV6-6; size: NA; J: TRBJ2-3; D: TRBD2; DNA: TGTGCCAGCGGGAGGGGCAGGGATACGCAGTATTTT; CDR3: CASGRGRDTQYF
V: TRBV5-6; size: NA; J: TRBJ2-5; D: TRBD1; DNA: TGTGCCAGCAGCTCCGAGGACAGGGGGGAAGAGACCCAGTACTTC; CDR3: CASSSEDRGEETQYF
V: TRBV12-3/TRBV12-4; size: NA; J: TRBJ1-1; D: TRBD1; DNA: TGTGCCAGCAAGCCAGGGGGGCCCGAAGCTTTCTTT; CDR3: CASKPGGPEAFF
V: TRBV4-1; size: few; J: TRBJ1-5; D: TRBD1; DNA: TGCGCCAGCAGCCAACCGGGACAGGGCTATCAGCCCCAGCATTTT; CDR3: CASSQPGQGYQPQHF
V: TRBV10-3; size: NA; J: TRBJ1-4; D: TRBD1; DNA: TGTGCCATCAGTGAAGGGGGACAGGGGATAGAAAAACTGTTTTTT; CDR3: CAISEGGQGIEKLFF
V: TRBV27; size: NA; J: TRBJ2-7; D: TRBD1; DNA: TGTGCCAGCAGTCCCGCGGGACAGGAGTTCTACGAGCAGTACTTC; CDR3: CASSPAGQEFYEQYF